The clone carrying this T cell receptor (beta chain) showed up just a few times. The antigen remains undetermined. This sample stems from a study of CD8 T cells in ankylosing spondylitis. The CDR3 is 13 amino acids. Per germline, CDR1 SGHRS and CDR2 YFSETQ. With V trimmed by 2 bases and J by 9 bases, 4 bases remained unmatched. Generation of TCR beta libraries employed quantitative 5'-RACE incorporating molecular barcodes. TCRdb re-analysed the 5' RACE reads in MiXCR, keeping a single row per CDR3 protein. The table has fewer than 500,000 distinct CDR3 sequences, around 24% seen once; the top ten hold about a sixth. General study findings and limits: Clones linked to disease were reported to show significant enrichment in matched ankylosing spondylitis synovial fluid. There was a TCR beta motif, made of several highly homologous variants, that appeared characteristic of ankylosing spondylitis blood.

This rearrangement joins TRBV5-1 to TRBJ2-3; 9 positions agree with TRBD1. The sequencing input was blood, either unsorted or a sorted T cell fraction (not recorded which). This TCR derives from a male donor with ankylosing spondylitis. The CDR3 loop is CASSFRTGDTQYF. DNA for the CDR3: TGCGCCAGCAGCTTCCGGACAGGGGACACGCAGTATTTT. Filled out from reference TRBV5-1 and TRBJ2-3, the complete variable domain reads KAGVTQTPRYLIKTRGQQVTLSCSPISGHRSVSWYQQTPGQGLQFLFEYFSETQRNKGNFPGRFSGRQFSNSRSEMNVSTLELGDSALYLCASSFRTGDTQYFGPGTRLTVL.